This TCR beta chain originates from a study of CD8+ T cells in alopecia areata. The V and J ends lost 1 base and 4 bases, in that order; junction bases with no gene match: 7. From germline, CDR1 is SGHTA and CDR2 FQGNSA. This CDR3 has 16 residues. Isolated RNA was reverse transcribed into cDNA used as the sequencing template. Libraries were prepared by immunoSEQ multiplex PCR; TCRdb keeps only in-frame clonotypes and omits some of them. The data contain around 190,000 clones, more than 50% of them singletons. Documented treatment: oral pan-JAK inhibitor, 5-10 mg twice daily. The gene calls are TRBV7-2 and TRBJ1-5, with 7 bases identical to TRBD1. This TCR was sampled from a human donor with alopecia areata. The sequencing here drew on CD4+ T cells sorted from blood, taken at week 24, from a patient treated with tofacitinib. The CDR3 DNA follows: TGTGCCAGCAGCTTAGTAGGGACAGCTGAAAATCAGCCCCAGCATTTT. Translated, it gives CASSLVGTAENQPQHF.